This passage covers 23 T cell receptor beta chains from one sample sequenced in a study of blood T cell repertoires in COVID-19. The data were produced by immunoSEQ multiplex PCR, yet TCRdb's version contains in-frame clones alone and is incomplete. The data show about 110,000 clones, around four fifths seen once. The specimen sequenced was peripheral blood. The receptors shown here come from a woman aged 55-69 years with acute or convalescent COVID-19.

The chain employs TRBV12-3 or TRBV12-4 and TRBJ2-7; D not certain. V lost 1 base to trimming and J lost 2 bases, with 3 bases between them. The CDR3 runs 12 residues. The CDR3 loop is CASSLDTYEQYF. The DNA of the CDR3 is TGTGCCAGCAGTTTAGACACCTACGAGCAGTACTTC.

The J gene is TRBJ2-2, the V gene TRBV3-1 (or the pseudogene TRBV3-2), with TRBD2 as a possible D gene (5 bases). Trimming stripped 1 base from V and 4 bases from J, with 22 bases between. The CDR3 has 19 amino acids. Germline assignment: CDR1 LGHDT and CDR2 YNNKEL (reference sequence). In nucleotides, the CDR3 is TGTGCCAGCAGCCAAGTGGTCAGAAAGCGGTTGGCCTGCACCGGGGAGCTGTTTTTT. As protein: CASSQVVRKRLACTGELFF.

In nucleotides, the CDR3 is TGTGCCAGTAGTCCCCGGGAGATAGCTGTCTGGGGCTACACCTTC. This sequence encodes CASSPREIAVWGYTF. The chain joins TRBV19 to TRBJ1-2, with unresolved D. The CDR3 runs to 15 residues. Germline CDR1 and CDR2: LNHDA and SQIVND (reference sequence). V was pared by 5 bases and J by 8 bases, with 21 bases between.

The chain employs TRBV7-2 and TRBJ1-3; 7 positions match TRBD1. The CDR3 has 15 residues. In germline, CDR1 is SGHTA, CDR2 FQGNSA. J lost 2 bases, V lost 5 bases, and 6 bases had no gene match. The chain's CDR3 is CASSPTTGPGNTIYF. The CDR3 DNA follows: TGTGCCAGCAGCCCCACGACAGGGCCTGGAAACACCATATATTTT.

Here the CDR3 DNA reads TGTGCCAGCAGCCAAGATATCGTAGGCGGGGGGAGAAATACGCAGTATTTT. Its translation is CASSQDIVGGGRNTQYF. This rearrangement joins TRBV14 to TRBJ2-3; 8 bases align to TRBD2. The length of the CDR3 is 17 residues. V dropped 0 bases and J dropped 7; count of bases not matched to a gene: 12. Looked up from germline, CDR1 is SGHDN and CDR2 is FVKESK.

For the CDR3, the DNA is TGTGCCAGCAGCTTATATCAGGGGGCGGGGGATGGCTACACCTTC. Translation: CASSLYQGAGDGYTF. The chain combines TRBV11-2 with TRBJ1-2; 8 nucleotides align to TRBD1. The V gene end was trimmed by 2 bases and the J gene end by 6 bases; junction bases not matched to a gene: 8. The germline CDR1 and CDR2 sequences are SGHAT and FQNNGV. There are 15 residues in the CDR3. Full variable domain (missing parts from reference TRBV11-2 and TRBJ1-2): EAGVAQSPRYKIIEKRQSVAFWCNPISGHATLYWYQQILGQGPKLLIQFQNNGVVDDSQLPKDRFSAERLKGVDSTLKIQPAKLEDSAVYLCASSLYQGAGDGYTFGSGTRLTVV.

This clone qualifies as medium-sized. The CDR3 region has the DNA TGTGCCTGGAGTGAGGGGGGGGCCTACGAGCAGTACTTC. It codes for CAWSEGGAYEQYF. V and J are TRBV30 and TRBJ2-7, with D possibly matching TRBD2 (7 bases). Germline V lookup: CDR1 GTSNPN, CDR2 SVGIG (reference sequence). CDR3 length: 13 amino acids. V lost 1 base and J lost 2, with 9 bases in between.

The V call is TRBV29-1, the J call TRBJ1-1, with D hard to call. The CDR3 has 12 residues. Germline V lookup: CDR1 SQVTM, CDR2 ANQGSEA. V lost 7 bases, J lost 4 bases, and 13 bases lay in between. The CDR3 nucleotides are TGCAGCGGAAAGACCCCGGGCACTGAAGCTTTCTTT. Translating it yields CSGKTPGTEAFF.

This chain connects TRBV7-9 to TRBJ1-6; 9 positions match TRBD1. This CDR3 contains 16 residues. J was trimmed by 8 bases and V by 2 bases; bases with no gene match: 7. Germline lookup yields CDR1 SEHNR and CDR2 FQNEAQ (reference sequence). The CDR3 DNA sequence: TGTGCCAGCAGCTTAAACAGGGGGCTTGGGGATTCACCCCTCCACTTT. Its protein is CASSLNRGLGDSPLHF.

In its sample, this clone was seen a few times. CDR3 residues: CSVSTSGGGNEQFF. The CDR3 coding sequence is TGCAGCGTTTCCACTAGCGGGGGGGGCAATGAGCAGTTCTTC. This chain connects TRBV29-1 to TRBJ2-1, with 13 positions matching TRBD2. The CDR3 has 14 amino acids. V trimming: 5 bases; J trimming: 6 bases; junction bases outside the gene matches: 4. CDR1 SQVTM and CDR2 ANQGSEA come from the germline V gene.

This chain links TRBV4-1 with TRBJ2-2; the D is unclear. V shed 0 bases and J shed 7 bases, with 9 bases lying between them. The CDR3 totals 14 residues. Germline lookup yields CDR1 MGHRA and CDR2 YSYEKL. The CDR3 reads CASSQDAGGGELFF. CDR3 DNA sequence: TGCGCCAGCAGCCAAGATGCAGGTGGCGGGGAGCTGTTTTTT.

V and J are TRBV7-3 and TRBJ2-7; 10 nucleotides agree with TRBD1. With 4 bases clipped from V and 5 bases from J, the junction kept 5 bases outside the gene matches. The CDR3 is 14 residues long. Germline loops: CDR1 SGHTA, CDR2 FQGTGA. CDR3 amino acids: CASSSTGGYDEQYF. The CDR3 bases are TGTGCCAGCAGCTCGACAGGGGGCTACGACGAGCAGTACTTC.

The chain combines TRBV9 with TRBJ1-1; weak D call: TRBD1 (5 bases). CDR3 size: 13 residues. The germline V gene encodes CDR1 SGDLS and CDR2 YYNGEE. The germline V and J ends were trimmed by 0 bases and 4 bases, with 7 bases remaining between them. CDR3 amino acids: CASSVGRATEAFF. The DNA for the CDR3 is TGTGCCAGCAGCGTAGGCAGGGCCACTGAAGCTTTCTTT.

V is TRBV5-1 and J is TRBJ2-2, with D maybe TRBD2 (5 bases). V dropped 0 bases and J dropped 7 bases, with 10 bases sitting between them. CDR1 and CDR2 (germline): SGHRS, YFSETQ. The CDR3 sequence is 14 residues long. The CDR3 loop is CASSLAGSFGELFF. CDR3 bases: TGCGCCAGCAGCTTGGCGGGGTCATTCGGGGAGCTGTTTTTT. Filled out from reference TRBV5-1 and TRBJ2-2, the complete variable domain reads KAGVTQTPRYLIKTRGQQVTLSCSPISGHRSVSWYQQTPGQGLQFLFEYFSETQRNKGNFPGRFSGRQFSNSRSEMNVSTLELGDSALYLCASSLAGSFGELFFGEGSRLTVL.

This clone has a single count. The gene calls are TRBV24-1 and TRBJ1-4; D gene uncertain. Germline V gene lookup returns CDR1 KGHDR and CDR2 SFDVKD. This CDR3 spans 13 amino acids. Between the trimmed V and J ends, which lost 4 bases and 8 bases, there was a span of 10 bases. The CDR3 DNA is TGTGCCACCAGTGAGGCCTCGGGGGAAAAACTGTTTTTT. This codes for CATSEASGEKLFF.

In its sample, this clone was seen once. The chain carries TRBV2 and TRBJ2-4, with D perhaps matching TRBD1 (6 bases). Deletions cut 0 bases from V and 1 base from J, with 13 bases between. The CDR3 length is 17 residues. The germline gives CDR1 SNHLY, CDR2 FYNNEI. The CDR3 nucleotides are TGTGCCAGCAGTGAAGCAAGGGGGTCTATGGCCAAAAACATTCAGTACTTC. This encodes CASSEARGSMAKNIQYF.

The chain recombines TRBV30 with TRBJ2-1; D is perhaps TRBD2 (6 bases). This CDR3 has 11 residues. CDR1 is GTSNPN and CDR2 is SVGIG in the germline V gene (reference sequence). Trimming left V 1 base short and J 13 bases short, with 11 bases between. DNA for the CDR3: TGTGCCTGGAGTGATGTAGCGGAACAGTTCTTC. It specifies CAWSDVAEQFF. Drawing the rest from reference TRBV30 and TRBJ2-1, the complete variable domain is SQTIHQWPATLVQPVGSPLSLECTVEGTSNPNLYWYRQAAGRGLQLLFYSVGIGQISSEVPQNLSASRPQDRQFILSSKKLLLSDSGFYLCAWSDVAEQFFGPGTRLTVL.

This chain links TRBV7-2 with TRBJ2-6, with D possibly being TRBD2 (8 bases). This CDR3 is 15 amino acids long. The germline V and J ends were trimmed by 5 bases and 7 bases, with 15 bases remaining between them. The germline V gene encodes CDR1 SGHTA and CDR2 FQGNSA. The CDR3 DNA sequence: TGTGCCAGCAGCGCCGGGAGGGGGCGCGCCAACGTCCTGACTTTC. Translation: CASSAGRGRANVLTF.

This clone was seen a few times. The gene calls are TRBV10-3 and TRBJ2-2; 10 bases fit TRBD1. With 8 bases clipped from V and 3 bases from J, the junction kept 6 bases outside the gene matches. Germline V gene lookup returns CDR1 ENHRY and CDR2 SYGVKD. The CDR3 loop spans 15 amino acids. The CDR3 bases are TGTGCCATCTCCGAGACAGGGGGCGACACCGGGGAGCTGTTTTTT. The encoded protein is CAISETGGDTGELFF.

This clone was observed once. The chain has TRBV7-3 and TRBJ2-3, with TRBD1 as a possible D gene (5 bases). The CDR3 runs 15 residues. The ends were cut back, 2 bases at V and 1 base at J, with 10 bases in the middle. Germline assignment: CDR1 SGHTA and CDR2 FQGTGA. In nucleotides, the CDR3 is TGTGCCAGCAGCTTATCAGGGTTTGGCACAGATACGCAGTATTTT. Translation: CASSLSGFGTDTQYF.

The DNA for the CDR3 is TGTGCCAGCAGCTTAAGTAGCGGGGGGGTTCAAGAGACCCAGTACTTC. Protein product: CASSLSSGGVQETQYF. The chain is built from TRBV7-2 and TRBJ2-5; 11 bases map to TRBD2. V gave up 2 bases and J gave up 2 bases; unmatched junction bases: 4. Germline assignment: CDR1 SGHTA and CDR2 FQGNSA. The CDR3 has 16 amino acids. Supplemented by reference TRBV7-2 and TRBJ2-5, the full variable domain reads GAGVSQSPSNKVTEKGKDVELRCDPISGHTALYWYRQSLGQGLEFLIYFQGNSAPDKSGLPSDRFSAERTGGSVSTLTIQRTQQEDSAVYLCASSLSSGGVQETQYFGPGTRLLVL.

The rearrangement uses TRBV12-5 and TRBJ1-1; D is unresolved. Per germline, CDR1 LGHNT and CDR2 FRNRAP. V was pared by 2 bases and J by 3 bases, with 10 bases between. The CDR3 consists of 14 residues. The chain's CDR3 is CASGLSGPDTEAFF. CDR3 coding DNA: TGTGCTAGTGGTTTGTCAGGTCCGGACACTGAAGCTTTCTTT.

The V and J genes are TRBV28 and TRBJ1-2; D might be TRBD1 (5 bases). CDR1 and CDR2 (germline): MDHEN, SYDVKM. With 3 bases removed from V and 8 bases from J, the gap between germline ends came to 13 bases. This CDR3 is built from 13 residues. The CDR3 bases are TGTGCCAGCAGTTTTAGTCGGGGGGACGGCTACACCTTC. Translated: CASSFSRGDGYTF.